The rows below give T cell receptor beta chains drawn from one sample of a study of beta chain features in type 1 diabetes. Clones were read by immunoSEQ multiplex PCR, and TCRdb kept only the in-frame ones, dropping some. Of approximately 150,000 clones listed, 10% to 15% are singletons. Sequencing input: central memory CD4+ T cells from blood. The receptors were gathered from a man between 18 and 35 years old with type 1 diabetes. Both conserved end residues are part of each CDR3. Each record gives: clone size, V gene, J gene, D gene, CDR3 protein, CDR3 DNA. D genes are given only for firm matches. The size field is filled for only some rows; it gives once, few, many or a size class.

NA	TRBV29-1	TRBJ2-3	TRBD2	CSVEASGGPDTQYF	TGCAGCGTTGAAGCTAGCGGGGGGCCGGATACGCAGTATTTT
NA	TRBV5-6	TRBJ2-3	TRBD2	CASSPAGGFTDTQYF	TGTGCCAGCAGCCCCGCGGGGGGGTTCACAGATACGCAGTATTTT
medium-sized	TRBV30	TRBJ2-3	NA	CAWSGETGTDTQYF	TGTGCCTGGAGTGGCGAGACGGGTACAGATACGCAGTATTTT
many	TRBV10-3	TRBJ2-5	NA	CATSAPGETQYF	TGTGCCACCTCAGCACCGGGAGAGACCCAGTACTTC
many	TRBV9	TRBJ2-1	NA	CASSVGGNSYNEQFF	TGTGCCAGCAGCGTAGGGGGTAACTCCTACAATGAGCAGTTCTTC
few	TRBV9	TRBJ2-2	NA	CASSVGLAYTGELFF	TGTGCCAGCAGCGTAGGGCTAGCGTACACCGGGGAGCTGTTTTTT
NA	TRBV6-5	TRBJ1-4	NA	CASSYYRSGDRKLFF	TGTGCCAGCAGTTACTACAGATCCGGGGATAGGAAACTGTTTTTT
NA	TRBV29-1	TRBJ2-7	NA	CSVEGAAGDSLYEQYF	TGCAGCGTAGAAGGGGCAGCCGGCGACAGCCTCTACGAGCAGTACTTC
few	TRBV27	TRBJ2-1	TRBD2	CASRASGGTTNEQFF	TGTGCCAGCAGAGCTAGCGGGGGGACTACCAATGAGCAGTTCTTC
NA	TRBV6-5	TRBJ1-2	NA	CASSPGPSYGYTF	TGTGCCAGCAGCCCCGGACCGAGCTATGGCTACACCTTC
few	TRBV6-1	TRBJ2-5	NA	CASSASQGRLAQETQYF	TGTGCCAGCAGTGCTTCACAGGGGAGGTTGGCCCAAGAGACCCAGTACTTC
NA	TRBV5-1	TRBJ2-5	TRBD2	CASSLGSGAGETQYF	TGCGCCAGCAGCTTGGGGAGCGGGGCTGGAGAGACCCAGTACTTC
NA	TRBV29-1	TRBJ1-2	NA	CSVGTGPNYGYTF	TGCAGCGTTGGAACAGGGCCTAACTATGGCTACACCTTC
few	TRBV29-1	TRBJ2-1	NA	CSVSKGQYNEQFF	TGCAGCGTCTCGAAGGGCCAGTACAATGAGCAGTTCTTC
few	TRBV2	TRBJ1-2	NA	CASRELANYGYTF	TGTGCCAGCAGGGAGTTAGCTAACTATGGCTACACCTTC
NA	TRBV7-2	TRBJ1-2	NA	CASSLDSGSSYGYTF	TGTGCCAGCAGCTTAGACTCTGGTAGCTCCTATGGCTACACCTTC
few	TRBV29-1	TRBJ2-2	NA	CSGNRGTGELFF	TGCAGCGGTAACCGAGGGACCGGGGAGCTGTTTTTT
NA	TRBV5-1	TRBJ2-7	NA	CASSLMADTYEQYF	TGCGCCAGCAGCTTGATGGCAGATACCTACGAGCAGTACTTC
NA	TRBV7-3	TRBJ2-5	NA	CASGSSRAQETQYF	TGTGCCAGCGGATCTTCGAGGGCCCAAGAGACCCAGTACTTC
NA	TRBV18	TRBJ1-2	NA	CASSPEGIYGYTF	TGTGCCAGCTCACCAGAGGGGATCTATGGCTACACCTTC
few	TRBV30	TRBJ2-1	NA	CAWSLFGQPQTRSEQFF	TGTGCCTGGAGCCTCTTTGGACAGCCGCAAACAAGGAGTGAGCAGTTCTTC
few	TRBV7-8	TRBJ1-4	NA	CASSLPVGGNEKLFF	TGTGCCAGCAGCTTGCCGGTAGGGGGAAATGAAAAACTGTTTTTT
few	TRBV7-9	TRBJ1-1	NA	CASSRAQAETEAFF	TGTGCCAGCAGCCGGGCCCAAGCGGAGACTGAAGCTTTCTTT
few	TRBV5-1	TRBJ2-1	TRBD1	CASSPGQVTNEQFF	TGCGCCAGCAGCCCGGGACAGGTTACCAATGAGCAGTTCTTC
NA	TRBV4-1	TRBJ2-3	TRBD2	CASSQGLAVGDTQYF	TGCGCCAGCAGCCAAGGGCTAGCGGTTGGAGATACGCAGTATTTT
NA	TRBV5-1	TRBJ1-2	NA	CASSLQGALDYGYTF	TGCGCCAGCAGCTTACAGGGTGCCCTTGATTATGGCTACACCTTC
few	TRBV4-1	TRBJ2-7	NA	CASSQDWATTGSYEQYF	TGCGCCAGCAGCCAAGACTGGGCAACGACTGGCTCCTACGAGCAGTACTTC
many	TRBV29-1	TRBJ2-3	TRBD1	CSVRGPGGFTDTQYF	TGCAGCGTGCGAGGGCCAGGGGGATTCACAGATACGCAGTATTTT
NA	TRBV10-3	TRBJ2-3	NA	CAISETGGADTQYF	TGTGCCATCAGTGAAACAGGGGGGGCAGATACGCAGTATTTT
few	TRBV28	TRBJ1-6	NA	CASSADGKNSPLHF	TGTGCCAGCAGTGCGGACGGAAAAAATTCACCCCTCCACTTT
NA	TRBV30	TRBJ2-5	NA	CAWSLGGAGETQYF	TGTGCCTGGAGTCTGGGGGGGGCTGGAGAGACCCAGTACTTC
few	TRBV19	TRBJ2-3	NA	CASRIWQTSDTQYF	TGTGCCAGTAGGATCTGGCAGACTTCAGATACGCAGTATTTT
NA	TRBV5-1	TRBJ2-3	TRBD1	CASSSRGTGDDTQYF	TGCGCCAGCAGCTCTCGAGGGACAGGGGATGATACGCAGTATTTT
NA	TRBV30	TRBJ1-2	TRBD1	CAWSKGQGNYGYTF	TGTGCCTGGAGTAAGGGACAGGGGAACTATGGCTACACCTTC
NA	TRBV5-1	TRBJ1-1	NA	CASSLGGEEVNTEAFF	TGCGCCAGCAGCTTGGGAGGGGAGGAGGTGAACACTGAAGCTTTCTTT
few	TRBV7-2	TRBJ2-7	TRBD2	CASSPRAGDLSYEQYF	TGTGCCAGCAGCCCCCGAGCGGGGGACCTCTCCTACGAGCAGTACTTC
few	TRBV19	TRBJ1-5	TRBD1	CASSKDRKRGNQPQHF	TGTGCCAGTAGTAAGGACAGGAAACGAGGCAATCAGCCCCAGCATTTT
many	TRBV2	TRBJ2-1	NA	CASSELNRVGYNEQFF	TGTGCCAGCAGTGAATTGAACAGGGTTGGGTACAATGAGCAGTTCTTC
few	TRBV30	TRBJ1-4	NA	CAWSSQLNEKLFF	TGTGCCTGGAGTAGTCAGCTTAATGAAAAACTGTTTTTT
NA	TRBV28	TRBJ2-5	NA	CASSLGVEETQYF	TGTGCCAGCAGTTTAGGGGTGGAAGAGACCCAGTACTTC
few	TRBV5-1	TRBJ1-6	TRBD1	CASSIGQGDNSPLHF	TGCGCCAGCAGCATCGGACAGGGGGATAATTCACCCCTCCACTTT
NA	TRBV5-1	TRBJ2-3	NA	CASSLDRTNTDTQYF	TGCGCCAGCAGCTTGGACAGGACCAACACAGATACGCAGTATTTT
many	TRBV7-6	TRBJ2-7	NA	CASSSIQSSEQYF	TGTGCCAGCAGCTCTATACAGAGCTCCGAGCAGTACTTC
few	TRBV6-6	TRBJ2-5	TRBD1	CASTLGQQKETQYF	TGTGCCAGCACTCTGGGACAGCAAAAAGAGACCCAGTACTTC